The entry below describes one T cell receptor beta chain. The V gene's germline CDR1 is SGDLS and CDR2 YYNGEE. The CDR3 has 17 amino acids. Unmatched junction bases numbered 3, after V lost 0 bases and J lost 0 bases. Original data processing: Researchers report that nucleated cell counts were estimated from reference gene primer amplification. Sequencing used immunoSEQ multiplex PCR; TCRdb keeps in-frame clones, though not all of them. V, J and clone size were drawn from that table, and D and trimming were deduced from the DNA. This sample has under 200,000 clones, with 65% to 80% found just once. This entry comes from a study of blood T cell repertoires in COVID-19. Across the study: T cells, B-cell-depleted T cells, or PBMCs provided the cDNA or gDNA that served as material.

The chain couples TRBV9 to TRBJ1-6; TRBD1 aligns across 7 bases. What was sequenced was peripheral blood. This clonotype originated in a man in his sixties with acute or convalescent COVID-19. The CDR3 sequence is CASSVAGGSSYNSPLHF. The CDR3 DNA follows: TGTGCCAGCAGCGTAGCAGGGGGATCCTCCTATAATTCACCCCTCCACTTT. Filled out from reference TRBV9 and TRBJ1-6, the complete variable domain reads DSGVTQTPKHLITATGQRVTLRCSPRSGDLSVYWYQQSLDQGLQFLIQYYNGEERAKGNILERFSAQQFPDLHSELNLSSLELGDSALYFCASSVAGGSSYNSPLHFGNGTRLTVT.